The rows below give T cell receptor beta chains drawn from one sample of a study of T-cell reconstitution after alpha-beta-depleted transplantation in children. MiXCR was run by TCRdb on the PCR reads, yielding one entry per CDR3 protein. The profile covers about 980,000 distinct CDR3 sequences, with roughly 29% appearing a single time and roughly 31% taken by the ten largest. The sequencing here drew on PBMCs, mostly from graft donor cells, taken 360 days after TCRalphabeta/CD19-depleted stem cell transplant. The receptors were gathered from a boy younger than two who had a stem cell transplant for SCID, so the T cells may come from the graft donor. Each CDR3 is given with its conserved first and last residue. The order of the fields is clone size, CDR3 length, V gene, J gene, D gene, CDR3 protein, CDR3 DNA. D genes are given only for firm matches. Size is stated for part of the rows, as once, few or many counts, or as a class when the clone is expanded.

clone_size: .; cdr3_length: 17; v_call: TRBV7-2; j_call: TRBJ2-3; d_call: TRBD2; cdr3_aa: CASSLWGLVGIRDTQYF; cdr3_nt: TGTGCCAGCAGCTTATGGGGACTAGTGGGGATCCGTGATACGCAGTATTTT
clone_size: few; cdr3_length: 15; v_call: TRBV18; j_call: TRBJ2-7; d_call: .; cdr3_aa: CASSPSPRRGYEQYF; cdr3_nt: TGTGCCAGCTCACCCTCACCCAGACGGGGTTACGAGCAGTACTTC
clone_size: .; cdr3_length: 15; v_call: TRBV6-1; j_call: TRBJ2-2; d_call: TRBD1; cdr3_aa: CASRGQGVNTGELFF; cdr3_nt: TGTGCCAGCAGGGGACAGGGGGTTAACACCGGGGAGCTGTTTTTT
clone_size: .; cdr3_length: 14; v_call: TRBV28; j_call: TRBJ2-5; d_call: .; cdr3_aa: CASIETAGRETQYF; cdr3_nt: TGTGCCAGCATCGAAACCGCAGGCCGGGAGACCCAGTACTTC
clone_size: many; cdr3_length: 15; v_call: TRBV5-1; j_call: TRBJ2-2; d_call: .; cdr3_aa: CASSLERPNTGELFF; cdr3_nt: TGCGCCAGCAGCTTGGAACGGCCGAACACCGGGGAGCTGTTTTTT
clone_size: .; cdr3_length: 16; v_call: TRBV4-3; j_call: TRBJ1-1; d_call: TRBD1; cdr3_aa: CASSQDPGTGIAEAFF; cdr3_nt: TGCGCCAGCAGCCAAGACCCCGGGACAGGGATCGCTGAAGCTTTCTTT
clone_size: few; cdr3_length: 19; v_call: TRBV11-2; j_call: TRBJ2-3; d_call: TRBD2; cdr3_aa: CASSLSLPLAGGSTDTQYF; cdr3_nt: TGTGCCAGCAGCTTATCACTTCCTCTAGCGGGGGGTTCCACAGATACGCAGTATTTT
clone_size: .; cdr3_length: 11; v_call: TRBV20-1; j_call: TRBJ2-1; d_call: .; cdr3_aa: CSARLYNEQFF; cdr3_nt: TGCAGTGCTAGACTGTACAATGAGCAGTTCTTC
clone_size: many; cdr3_length: 15; v_call: TRBV4-2; j_call: TRBJ2-4; d_call: TRBD2; cdr3_aa: CASSQGGGIKNIQYF; cdr3_nt: TGTGCCAGCAGCCAAGGCGGGGGAATTAAAAACATTCAGTACTTC
clone_size: many; cdr3_length: 15; v_call: TRBV11-2; j_call: TRBJ2-1; d_call: .; cdr3_aa: CASSPTTYPYNEQFF; cdr3_nt: TGTGCCAGCAGCCCCACTACCTATCCTTACAATGAGCAGTTCTTC
clone_size: .; cdr3_length: 16; v_call: TRBV7-2; j_call: TRBJ2-1; d_call: .; cdr3_aa: CASSTTPLNRVYEQFF; cdr3_nt: TGTGCCAGCAGCACCACTCCCCTCAACAGGGTCTACGAGCAGTTCTTC
clone_size: .; cdr3_length: 15; v_call: TRBV2; j_call: TRBJ1-2; d_call: .; cdr3_aa: CASSQDRGPGYGYTF; cdr3_nt: TGTGCCAGCAGTCAAGACCGGGGGCCGGGCTATGGCTACACCTTC
clone_size: few; cdr3_length: 14; v_call: TRBV5-1; j_call: TRBJ2-3; d_call: .; cdr3_aa: CASSLLRAGDTQYF; cdr3_nt: TGCGCCAGCAGCTTGCTAAGGGCCGGAGATACGCAGTATTTT
clone_size: few; cdr3_length: 15; v_call: TRBV9; j_call: TRBJ2-5; d_call: .; cdr3_aa: CASSVGVLGRETQYF; cdr3_nt: TGTGCCAGCAGCGTAGGTGTCCTTGGGAGGGAGACCCAGTACTTC
clone_size: .; cdr3_length: 14; v_call: TRBV5-1; j_call: TRBJ1-2; d_call: .; cdr3_aa: CASSLNSGGKSYTF; cdr3_nt: TGCGCCAGCAGCTTGAATTCCGGCGGCAAAAGCTACACCTTC
clone_size: .; cdr3_length: 14; v_call: TRBV19; j_call: TRBJ1-1; d_call: .; cdr3_aa: CASTTDRLNTEAFF; cdr3_nt: TGTGCCAGTACCACTGACAGACTGAACACTGAAGCTTTCTTT
clone_size: few; cdr3_length: 15; v_call: TRBV5-1; j_call: TRBJ2-7; d_call: TRBD1; cdr3_aa: CASSDTGGGGYEQYF; cdr3_nt: TGCGCCAGCAGCGATACAGGGGGCGGTGGGTACGAGCAGTACTTC
clone_size: few; cdr3_length: 16; v_call: TRBV28; j_call: TRBJ1-1; d_call: .; cdr3_aa: CASSSGSQAPNTEAFF; cdr3_nt: TGTGCCAGCAGTTCAGGGAGCCAGGCCCCGAACACTGAAGCTTTCTTT